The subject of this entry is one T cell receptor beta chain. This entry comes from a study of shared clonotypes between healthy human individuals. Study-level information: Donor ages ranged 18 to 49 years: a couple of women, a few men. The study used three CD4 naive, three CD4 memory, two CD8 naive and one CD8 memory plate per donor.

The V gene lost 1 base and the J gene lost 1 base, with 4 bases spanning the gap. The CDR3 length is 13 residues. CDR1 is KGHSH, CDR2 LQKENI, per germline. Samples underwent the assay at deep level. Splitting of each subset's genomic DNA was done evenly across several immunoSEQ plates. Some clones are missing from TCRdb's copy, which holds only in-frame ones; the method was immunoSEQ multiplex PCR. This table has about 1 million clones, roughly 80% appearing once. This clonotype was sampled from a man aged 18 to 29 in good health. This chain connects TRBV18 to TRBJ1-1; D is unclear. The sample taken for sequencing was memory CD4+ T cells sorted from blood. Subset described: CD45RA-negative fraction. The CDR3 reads CASSPRQNTEAFF. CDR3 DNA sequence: TGTGCCAGCTCACCACGACAGAACACTGAAGCTTTCTTT.